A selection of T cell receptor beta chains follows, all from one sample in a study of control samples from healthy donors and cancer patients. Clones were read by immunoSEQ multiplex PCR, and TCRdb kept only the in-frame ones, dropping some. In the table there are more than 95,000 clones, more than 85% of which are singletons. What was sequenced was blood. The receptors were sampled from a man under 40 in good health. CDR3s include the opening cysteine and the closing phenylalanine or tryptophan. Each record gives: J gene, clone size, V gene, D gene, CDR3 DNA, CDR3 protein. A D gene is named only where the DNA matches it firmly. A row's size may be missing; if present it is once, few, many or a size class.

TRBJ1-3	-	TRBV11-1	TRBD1	TGTGCCAGCAGCCCCCGGGACAGCCCTGGAAACACCATATATTTT	CASSPRDSPGNTIYF
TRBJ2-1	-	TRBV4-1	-	TGCGCCAGCAGCCAAGATCTGTCCTACAATGAGCAGTTCTTC	CASSQDLSYNEQFF
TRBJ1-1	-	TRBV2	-	TGTGCCAGCAGTGTTGGGGAGAACACTGAAGCTTTCTTT	CASSVGENTEAFF
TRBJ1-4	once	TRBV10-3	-	TGTGCCATCAGTGAGTCGCCCCCGGGGGCAGGGGATGAAAAACTGTTTTTT	CAISESPPGAGDEKLFF
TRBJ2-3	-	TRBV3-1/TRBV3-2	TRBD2	TGTGCCAGCAGCCAGGGACGCGGGGGGCCCACAGATACGCAGTATTTT	CASSQGRGGPTDTQYF
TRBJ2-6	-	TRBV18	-	TGTGCCAGCTCACCTGACTCCCCCCACGGACCACTCTCAACTGGGGCCAACGTCCTGACTTTC	CASSPDSPHGPLSTGANVLTF
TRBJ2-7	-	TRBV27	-	TGTGCCAGCAGTTTGTCAGGCAGGGTCGAGCAGTACTTC	CASSLSGRVEQYF
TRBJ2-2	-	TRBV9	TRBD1	TGTGCCAGCAGCGTAGGTGAGGGGGCGGGCACCGGGGAGCTGTTTTTT	CASSVGEGAGTGELFF
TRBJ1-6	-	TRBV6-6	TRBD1	TGTGCCAGCAGCGAATTCGGGACAGGGAATAATTCACCCCTCCACTTT	CASSEFGTGNNSPLHF
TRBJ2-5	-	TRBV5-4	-	TGTGCCAGCAGCTCCTATGCGGGCGGCCAAGAGACCCAGTACTTC	CASSSYAGGQETQYF